Below are 27 T cell receptor beta chains sequenced from a single sample in a study of circulating and synovial CD4+ cells in juvenile arthritis. Sequencing used immunoSEQ multiplex PCR; TCRdb keeps in-frame clones, though not all of them. Counted here are around 30,000 clones, nearly 95% occurring once; the ten biggest clones make up 0.68%. Sequenced: CD4+ T cells from blood. These receptors were obtained from a human donor with juvenile idiopathic arthritis.

In regard to this clone: An end of the junction does not agree with germline; a read error may underlie this. The rearrangement uses TRBV27 and TRBJ2-7, with D possibly TRBD2 on 6 matching bases. This CDR3 comprises 16 residues. The germline V gene has CDR1 MNHEY and CDR2 SMNVEV (reference sequence). CDR3 in amino acids: CAGSLAGFGGRREQYF. The CDR3 nucleotides are TGTGCCGGCAGCCTGGCTGGGTTTGGGGGGAGAAGAGAGCAGTACTTC.

The chain combines TRBV7-6 with TRBJ2-7, with 8 bases fitting TRBD1. CDR3 length: 16 residues. Germline CDR1 and CDR2: SGHVS and FNYEAQ. The V and J ends lost 1 base and 3 bases, in that order; junction bases with no gene match: 8. CDR3 DNA sequence: TGTGCCAGCAGCTTAGAATTCTGGACAGGGAACTACGAGCAGTACTTC. It encodes CASSLEFWTGNYEQYF.

The chain couples TRBV5-1 to TRBJ2-1; 7 bases match TRBD1. V lost 0 bases to trimming and J lost 6 bases; unmatched junction nucleotides: 3. CDR3 length: 14 residues. Germline CDR1 reads SGHRS; CDR2 reads YFSETQ. In DNA form, the CDR3 reads TGCGCCAGCAGCTTGGGACAGGGCCCCAATGAGCAGTTCTTC. This translates into CASSLGQGPNEQFF. The whole variable domain, remainder taken from reference TRBV5-1 and TRBJ2-1, is KAGVTQTPRYLIKTRGQQVTLSCSPISGHRSVSWYQQTPGQGLQFLFEYFSETQRNKGNFPGRFSGRQFSNSRSEMNVSTLELGDSALYLCASSLGQGPNEQFFGPGTRLTVL.

The genes are TRBV5-1 and TRBJ1-5, with 11 bases fitting TRBD1. Germline assignment: CDR1 SGHRS and CDR2 YFSETQ. Germline trimming cut 4 bases from V and 13 bases from J; bases unmatched to any gene: 10. The CDR3 has 14 residues. In nucleotides, the CDR3 is TGCGCCAGCAGCCCAGGGGACAGGGGGGGATCGCAGCATTTT. Its translation: CASSPGDRGGSQHF. The variable domain in full, completed from reference TRBV5-1 and TRBJ1-5, reads KAGVTQTPRYLIKTRGQQVTLSCSPISGHRSVSWYQQTPGQGLQFLFEYFSETQRNKGNFPGRFSGRQFSNSRSEMNVSTLELGDSALYLCASSPGDRGGSQHFGDGTRLSIL.

The chain recombines TRBV27 with TRBJ2-3; weak D call: TRBD2 (6 bases). The V and J ends lost 5 bases and 8 bases respectively, with 29 bases between them. CDR3 length: 18 amino acids. In germline, CDR1 is MNHEY, CDR2 SMNVEV (reference sequence). The CDR3 is CASSPNQPGLITKVTQYF. The DNA of the CDR3 is TGTGCCAGCAGTCCAAATCAACCGGGACTGATTACCAAGGTTACGCAGTATTTT.

The chain joins TRBV2 to TRBJ2-5; D unclear. CDR3 length equals 12 residues. V lost 0 bases, J lost 4 bases, and 3 bases lay in between. Germline V gene sequence: CDR1 SNHLY, CDR2 FYNNEI. The CDR3 DNA sequence: TGTGCCAGCAGTGAAGCGCGAGAGACCCAGTACTTC. Translated, it gives CASSEARETQYF.

The chain combines TRBV12-5 with TRBJ2-2; D perhaps matches TRBD1 (5 bases). This CDR3 is 14 amino acids long. CDR1 and CDR2 from the germline V gene are LGHNT and FRNRAP. The V end was cut by 6 bases, the J end by 2 bases, with 10 bases between. CDR3 amino acids: CASGLGHNTGELFF. For the CDR3, the DNA is TGTGCTAGTGGCCTCGGACACAACACCGGGGAGCTGTTTTTT.

The genes are TRBV28 and TRBJ1-2; 8 bases map to TRBD1. CDR1 and CDR2 from the germline V gene are MDHEN and SYDVKM. The CDR3 runs to 14 residues. J lost 8 bases, V lost 6 bases, and 11 bases had no gene match. The CDR3, as DNA: TGTGCCAGCAGCACCGGGACAGGTGGTTGGGGCTACACCTTC. This gives the protein CASSTGTGGWGYTF.

In nucleotides, the CDR3 is TGTGCCAGCAGGCCGGGACTAGCGGGAAAACGGAACACCGGGGAGCTGTTTTTT. Encoded protein: CASRPGLAGKRNTGELFF. V is TRBV5-6 and J is TRBJ2-2; TRBD2 matches at 13 bases. CDR3 size: 18 residues. Germline V CDR1 and CDR2: SGHDT, YYEEEE. The trim removed 5 bases at V and 1 base at J, leaving 8 bases unmatched.

J is TRBJ1-1 and V is TRBV6-1; D uncertain. The V gene lost 4 bases and the J gene lost 3 bases, with 6 bases spanning the gap. Germline V lookup: CDR1 MNHNS, CDR2 SASEGT. The CDR3 runs to 12 residues. The CDR3 region has the DNA TGTGCCAGCAGTGTACATTACACTGAAGCTTTCTTT. It is translated as CASSVHYTEAFF.

The V gene is TRBV18, the J gene TRBJ2-7; 7 bases match TRBD2. Germline lookup yields CDR1 KGHSH and CDR2 LQKENI. The CDR3 contains 16 residues. With 1 base clipped from V and 3 bases from J, the junction kept 9 bases outside the gene matches. CDR3: CASSPLGGGGGYEQYF. The DNA for the CDR3 is TGTGCCAGCTCACCACTCGGTGGCGGGGGAGGCTACGAGCAGTACTTC.

The V gene is TRBV6-6, the J gene TRBJ2-1; 11 positions match TRBD2. Germline lookup yields CDR1 MNHNY and CDR2 SVGAGI (reference sequence). After removal of 6 bases from V and 2 bases from J, the junction contained 3 bases not matched to a gene. This CDR3 has 15 residues. CDR3 bases: TGTGCCAGCAGACTTAGCGGGGGGGCCTACAATGAGCAGTTCTTC. This encodes CASRLSGGAYNEQFF.

The genes are TRBV11-3 and TRBJ2-5; D call uncertain. CDR1 and CDR2 (germline): SGHNT, YENEEA. The CDR3 loop spans 11 amino acids. The V end lost 3 bases, the J end lost 5 bases, and 4 bases lay between the germline ends. The CDR3 nucleotides read TGTGCCAGCAGCTTTCGGGAGACCCAGTACTTC. Its translation: CASSFRETQYF. Full variable domain (missing parts from reference TRBV11-3 and TRBJ2-5): EAGVVQSPRYKIIEKKQPVAFWCNPISGHNTLYWYLQNLGQGPELLIRYENEEAVDDSQLPKDRFSAERLKGVDSTLKIQPAELGDSAVYLCASSFRETQYFGPGTRLLVL.

This clone was seen once. The chain's CDR3 is CASRSPLQDPKLFF. The CDR3, as DNA: TGCGCCAGCAGATCCCCCCTACAGGACCCAAAACTGTTTTTT. The chain has TRBV4-1 and TRBJ1-4, with a tentative D call TRBD1 (5 bases). This CDR3 region has 14 residues. Germline-derived CDR1 and CDR2 are MGHRA and YSYEKL. V was clipped by 6 bases and J by 10 bases, with 18 bases between them.

CDR3 loop: CASSQDTGGTYTQYF. The CDR3 coding sequence is TGCGCCAGCAGCCAAGATACGGGCGGGACCTATACGCAGTATTTT. The chain couples TRBV4-3 to TRBJ2-3, with TRBD2 as a possible D gene (6 bases). V lost 0 bases to trimming and J lost 7 bases, with 14 bases between them. Germline CDR1 LGHNA, CDR2 YSLEER. The CDR3 has 15 residues.

The chain couples TRBV9 to TRBJ2-5; TRBD1 matches 8 bases. CDR1 SGDLS and CDR2 YYNGEE come from the germline V gene. This CDR3 has 15 amino acids. After removal of 3 bases from V and 2 bases from J, the junction contained 6 bases not matched to a gene. Here the CDR3 DNA reads TGTGCCAGCAGCGGGCGGACAGGGTCTCAAGAGACCCAGTACTTC. The encoded protein is CASSGRTGSQETQYF.

The chain combines TRBV27 with TRBJ2-5; D call uncertain. The DNA end lines up better with TRBJ2-7; the J call may be wrong. This CDR3 is built from 11 residues. Germline V gene data show CDR1 as MNHEY and CDR2 as SMNVEV (reference sequence). The CDR3, as DNA: TGTGCCAGCAGTTTATCGTACGAGCAGTACTTC. Translation gives CASSLSYEQYF.

V usage is TRBV4-3 and J usage is TRBJ2-7; D uncertain. Trimming took 4 bases from V and 2 from J, leaving 9 bases between them. CDR1 and CDR2 from the germline V gene are LGHNA and YSLEER. The CDR3 has 13 residues. CDR3 region: CASSLQRTYEQYF. The CDR3 region has the DNA TGCGCCAGCAGCCTTCAGCGAACCTACGAGCAGTACTTC.

The rearrangement joins TRBV19 to TRBJ1-6; no clear D gene. CDR1 and CDR2 (germline): LNHDA, SQIVND (reference sequence). The CDR3 contains 15 residues. Between the trimmed V and J ends, which lost 5 bases and 7 bases, there was a span of 15 bases. Here the CDR3 reads CASSFGAGENSPLHF. The CDR3 DNA reads TGTGCCAGTAGTTTCGGAGCGGGCGAAAATTCACCCCTCCACTTT.

The chain is built from TRBV19 and TRBJ1-2, with a tentative D call TRBD1 (5 bases). The CDR3 has 13 residues. Germline V gives CDR1 LNHDA, CDR2 SQIVND (reference sequence). V was clipped by 4 bases and J by 6 bases, with 12 bases between them. The CDR3 is CASSTRQRDGYTF. As DNA, the CDR3 is TGTGCCAGTAGTACGCGACAGCGGGATGGCTACACCTTC. Looking up the rest from reference TRBV19 and TRBJ1-2 gives the full variable domain: DGGITQSPKYLFRKEGQNVTLSCEQNLNHDAMYWYRQDPGQGLRLIYYSQIVNDFQKGDIAEGYSVSREKKESFPLTVTSAQKNPTAFYLCASSTRQRDGYTFGSGTRLTVV.

The chain joins TRBV27 to TRBJ2-6; D gene unclear. The CDR3 consists of 14 residues. V lost 9 bases to trimming and J lost 0 bases, with 9 bases between them. CDR1 and CDR2 (germline): MNHEY, SMNVEV (reference sequence). Here the CDR3 DNA reads TGTGCCAGTTCGGTAGTCTCTGGGGCCAACGTCCTGACTTTC. This codes for CASSVVSGANVLTF.

The rearrangement links TRBV27 to TRBJ2-7; 9 bases are shared with TRBD2. The CDR3 spans 18 residues. The germline gives CDR1 MNHEY, CDR2 SMNVEV (reference sequence). V shed 4 bases, J shed 6 bases, and the junction held 19 bases outside the gene matches. CDR3 coding DNA: TGTGCCAGCAGTTCTGACACACGGCCTGGCGGGAGGGCCCGCGAGCAGTACTTC. Its translation is CASSSDTRPGGRAREQYF.

On this clone itself: The junction departs from the called germline gene at one end, perhaps through a read error. The sample holds other DNA sequences that translate to the same CDR3. The chain couples TRBV19 to TRBJ1-6, with 7 positions matching TRBD1. CDR3 length: 15 residues. In germline, CDR1 is LNHDA, CDR2 SQIVND (reference sequence). The CDR3, as DNA: TGTGCCGCCCAAGGTCGGGGACAGTATAATTCCCCCCTCCACTTT. Amino acids: CAAQGRGQYNSPLHF.

The rearrangement uses TRBV4-2 and TRBJ2-1; TRBD1 might be the D (5 bases). This CDR3 region has 16 residues. Germline-derived CDR1 and CDR2 are LGHNA and YNFKEQ. The germline V and J ends were trimmed by 1 base and 2 bases, with 12 bases remaining between them. The CDR3 coding sequence is TGTGCCAGCAGCCAAGGTACGAGACAGACCTACAATGAGCAGTTCTTC. It codes for CASSQGTRQTYNEQFF.

This rearrangement joins TRBV5-1 to TRBJ2-3; 13 nucleotides agree with TRBD2. Trimming at V came to 5 bases and at J to 1 base, leaving 4 bases not matched to a gene. Germline V gene lookup returns CDR1 SGHRS and CDR2 YFSETQ. The CDR3 is 16 amino acids. The CDR3: CASREGTSGGTDTQYF. The CDR3 nucleotides read TGCGCCAGCAGGGAAGGGACTAGCGGGGGCACAGATACGCAGTATTTT.

The chain uses TRBV11-3 and TRBJ2-5; D possibly corresponds to TRBD1 (6 bases). This CDR3 contains 14 residues. The V gene's germline CDR1 is SGHNT and CDR2 YENEEA. V was cut by 4 bases and J by 2 bases, with 11 bases left in between. This chain's CDR3 is CASSSTTGQETQYF. CDR3 DNA sequence: TGTGCCAGCAGCTCAACGACAGGACAAGAGACCCAGTACTTC.

V gene TRBV19 combines with J gene TRBJ2-1; TRBD2 might be the D (7 bases). V was cut by 8 bases and J by 1 base, with 30 bases left in between. Germline V gene data show CDR1 as LNHDA and CDR2 as SQIVND (reference sequence). The CDR3 spans 20 residues. CDR3 sequence: CASRRSYLQGGSRSYNEQFF. CDR3 bases: TGTGCCAGTCGTCGCTCTTATTTACAGGGAGGGTCCAGGTCCTACAATGAGCAGTTCTTC.